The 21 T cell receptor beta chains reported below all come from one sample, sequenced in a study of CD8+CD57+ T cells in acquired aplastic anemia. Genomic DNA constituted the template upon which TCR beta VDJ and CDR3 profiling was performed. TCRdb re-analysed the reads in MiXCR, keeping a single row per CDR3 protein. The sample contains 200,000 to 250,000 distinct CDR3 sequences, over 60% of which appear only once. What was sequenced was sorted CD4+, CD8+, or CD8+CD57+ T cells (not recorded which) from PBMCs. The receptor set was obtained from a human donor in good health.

Here the CDR3 reads CASSVGGGNEKLFF. The CDR3 coding sequence is TGTGCCAGCAGTGTTGGCGGAGGTAATGAAAAACTGTTTTTT. The rearrangement links TRBV2 to TRBJ1-4, with D unresolved. This CDR3 comprises 14 residues. From germline, CDR1 is SNHLY and CDR2 FYNNEI. V lost 4 bases and J lost 4, with 10 bases in between.

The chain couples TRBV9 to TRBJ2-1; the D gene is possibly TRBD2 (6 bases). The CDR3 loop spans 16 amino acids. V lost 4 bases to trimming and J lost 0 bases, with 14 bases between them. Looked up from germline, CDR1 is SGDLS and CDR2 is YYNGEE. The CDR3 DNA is TGTGCCAGCAGCCCCACGGGGGATCACTCCTACAATGAGCAGTTCTTC. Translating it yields CASSPTGDHSYNEQFF.

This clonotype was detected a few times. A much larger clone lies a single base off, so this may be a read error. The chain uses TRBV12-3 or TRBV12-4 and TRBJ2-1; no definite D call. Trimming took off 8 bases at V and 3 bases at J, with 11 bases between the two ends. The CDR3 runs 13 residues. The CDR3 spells CASAAVYYNEQFF. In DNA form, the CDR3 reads TGTGCCAGCGCGGCAGTGTACTACAATGAGCAGTTCTTC.

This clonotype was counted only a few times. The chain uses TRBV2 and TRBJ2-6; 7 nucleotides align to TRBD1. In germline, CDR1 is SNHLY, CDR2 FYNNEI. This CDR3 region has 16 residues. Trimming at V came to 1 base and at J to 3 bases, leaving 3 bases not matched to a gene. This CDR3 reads CASSEDRGVGANVLTF. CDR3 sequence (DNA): TGTGCCAGCAGTGAAGACAGGGGTGTTGGGGCCAACGTCCTGACTTTC.

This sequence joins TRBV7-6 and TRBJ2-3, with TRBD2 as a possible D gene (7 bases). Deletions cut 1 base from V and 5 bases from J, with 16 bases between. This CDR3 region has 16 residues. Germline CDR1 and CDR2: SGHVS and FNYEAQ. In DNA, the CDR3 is TGTGCCAGCAGCTTAGGGGGGGGCCTGCCAGGAGATACGCAGTATTTT. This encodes CASSLGGGLPGDTQYF.

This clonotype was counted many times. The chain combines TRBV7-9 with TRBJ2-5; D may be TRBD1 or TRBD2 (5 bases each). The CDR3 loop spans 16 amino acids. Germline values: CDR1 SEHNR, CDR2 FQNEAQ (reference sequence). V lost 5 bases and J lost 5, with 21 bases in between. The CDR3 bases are TGTGCCAGCAGCCACAGGTTTTTCAGGCCGGGGGAGACCCAGTACTTC. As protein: CASSHRFFRPGETQYF.

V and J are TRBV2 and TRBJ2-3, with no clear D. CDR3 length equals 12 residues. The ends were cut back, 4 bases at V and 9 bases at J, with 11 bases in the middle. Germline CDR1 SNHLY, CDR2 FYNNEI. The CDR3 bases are TGTGCCAGCAGTGTCAGTCCGGAAACGCAGTATTTT. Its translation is CASSVSPETQYF. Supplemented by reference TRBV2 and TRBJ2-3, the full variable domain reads EPEVTQTPSHQVTQMGQEVILRCVPISNHLYFYWYRQILGQKVEFLVSFYNNEISEKSEIFDDQFSVERPDGSNFTLKIRSTKLEDSAMYFCASSVSPETQYFGPGTRLTVL.

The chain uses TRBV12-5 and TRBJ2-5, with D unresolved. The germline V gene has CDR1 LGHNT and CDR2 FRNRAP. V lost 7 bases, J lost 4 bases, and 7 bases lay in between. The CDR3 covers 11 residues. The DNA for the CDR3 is TGTGCTAGTGCCCTAAGAGAGACCCAGTACTTC. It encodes CASALRETQYF. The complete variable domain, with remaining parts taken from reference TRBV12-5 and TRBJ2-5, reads DARVTQTPRHKVTEMGQEVTMRCQPILGHNTVFWYRQTMMQGLELLAYFRNRAPLDDSGMPKDRFSAEMPDATLATLKIQPSEPRDSAVYFCASALRETQYFGPGTRLLVL.

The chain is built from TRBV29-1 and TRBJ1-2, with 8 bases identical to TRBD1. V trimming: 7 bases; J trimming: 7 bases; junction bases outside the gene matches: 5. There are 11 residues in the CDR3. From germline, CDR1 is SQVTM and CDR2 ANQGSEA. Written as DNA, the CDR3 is TGCAGCGCCTACAGGGGGTTTGGCTACACCTTC. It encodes CSAYRGFGYTF.

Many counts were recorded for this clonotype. The CDR3 loop is CASTGGTVTDTQYF. For the CDR3, the DNA is TGTGCCAGCACTGGGGGGACTGTAACAGATACGCAGTATTTT. The chain uses TRBV6-5 and TRBJ2-3; possible D gene TRBD2, 6 bases. This CDR3 region has 14 residues. V lost 7 bases, J lost 3 bases, and 14 bases lay in between. Germline-derived CDR1 and CDR2 are MNHEY and SVGAGI.

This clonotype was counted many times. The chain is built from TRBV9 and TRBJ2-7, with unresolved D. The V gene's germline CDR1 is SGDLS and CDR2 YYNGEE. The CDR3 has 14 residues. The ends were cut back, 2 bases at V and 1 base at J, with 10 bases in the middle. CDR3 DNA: TGTGCCAGCAGCGTGAGGTTGGAATCCTACGAGCAGTACTTC. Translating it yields CASSVRLESYEQYF.

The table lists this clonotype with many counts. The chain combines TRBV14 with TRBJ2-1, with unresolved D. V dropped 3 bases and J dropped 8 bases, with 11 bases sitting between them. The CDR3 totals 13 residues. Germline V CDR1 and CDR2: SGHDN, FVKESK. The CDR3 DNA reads TGTGCCAGCAGCCAGTTGGTTTCGGATGAGCAGTTCTTC. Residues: CASSQLVSDEQFF. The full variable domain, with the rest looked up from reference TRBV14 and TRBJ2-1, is EAGVTQFPSHSVIEKGQTVTLRCDPISGHDNLYWYRRVMGKEIKFLLHFVKESKQDESGMPNNRFLAERTGGTYSTLKVQPAELEDSGVYFCASSQLVSDEQFFGPGTRLTVL.

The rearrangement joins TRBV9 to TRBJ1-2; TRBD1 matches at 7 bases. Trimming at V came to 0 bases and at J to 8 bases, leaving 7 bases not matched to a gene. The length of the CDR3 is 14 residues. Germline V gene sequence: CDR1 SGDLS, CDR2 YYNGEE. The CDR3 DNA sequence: TGTGCCAGCAGCGTAGGAGGAGGGGGCGGCGGCTACACCTTC. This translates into CASSVGGGGGGYTF.

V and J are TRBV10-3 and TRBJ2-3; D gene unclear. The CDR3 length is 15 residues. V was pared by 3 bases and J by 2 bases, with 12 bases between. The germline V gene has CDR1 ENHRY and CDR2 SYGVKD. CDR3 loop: CAISEKGPSTDTQYF. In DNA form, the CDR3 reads TGTGCCATCAGTGAAAAGGGTCCGTCCACAGATACGCAGTATTTT.

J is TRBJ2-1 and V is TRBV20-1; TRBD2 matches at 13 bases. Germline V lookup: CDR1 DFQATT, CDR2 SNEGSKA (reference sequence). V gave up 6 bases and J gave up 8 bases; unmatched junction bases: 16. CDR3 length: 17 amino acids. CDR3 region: CSAPGGGLAGSRDEQFF. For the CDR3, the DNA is TGCAGTGCCCCTGGGGGGGGACTAGCGGGAAGTCGGGATGAGCAGTTCTTC.

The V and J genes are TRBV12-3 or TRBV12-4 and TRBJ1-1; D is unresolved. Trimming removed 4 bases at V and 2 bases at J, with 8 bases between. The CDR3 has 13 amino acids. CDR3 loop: CASSWRSNTEAFF. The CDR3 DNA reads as TGTGCCAGCAGTTGGAGGAGTAACACTGAAGCTTTCTTT.

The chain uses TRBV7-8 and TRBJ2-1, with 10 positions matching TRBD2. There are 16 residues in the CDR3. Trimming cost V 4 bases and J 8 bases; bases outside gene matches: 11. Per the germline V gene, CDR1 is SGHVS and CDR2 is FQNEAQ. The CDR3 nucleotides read TGTGCCAGCAGCTCCCCTGAGCGGGGGGGCCTCGATGAGCAGTTCTTC. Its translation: CASSSPERGGLDEQFF.

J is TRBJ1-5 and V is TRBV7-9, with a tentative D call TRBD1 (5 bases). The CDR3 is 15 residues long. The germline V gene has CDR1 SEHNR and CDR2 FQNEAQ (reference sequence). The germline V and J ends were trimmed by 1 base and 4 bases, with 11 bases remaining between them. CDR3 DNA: TGTGCCAGCAGCTTAGAAATGTCAGGGAATCAGCCCCAGCATTTT. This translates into CASSLEMSGNQPQHF.

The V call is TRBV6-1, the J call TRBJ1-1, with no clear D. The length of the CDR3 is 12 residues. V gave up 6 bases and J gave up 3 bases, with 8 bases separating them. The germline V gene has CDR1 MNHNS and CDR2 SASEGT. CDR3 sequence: CASRRSDTEAFF. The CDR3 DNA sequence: TGTGCCAGCAGGCGATCCGACACTGAAGCTTTCTTT.

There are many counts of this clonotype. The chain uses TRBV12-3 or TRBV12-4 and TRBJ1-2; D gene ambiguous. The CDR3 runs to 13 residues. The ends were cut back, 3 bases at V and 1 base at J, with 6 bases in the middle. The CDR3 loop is CASSFGNNYGYTF. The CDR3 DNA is TGTGCCAGCAGTTTTGGGAATAACTATGGCTACACCTTC.

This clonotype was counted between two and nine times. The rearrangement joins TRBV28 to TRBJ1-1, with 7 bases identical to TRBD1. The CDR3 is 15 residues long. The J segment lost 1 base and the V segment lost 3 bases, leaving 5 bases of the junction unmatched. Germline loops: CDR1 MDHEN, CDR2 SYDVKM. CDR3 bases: TGTGCCAGCAGTTTTTCCGCAGGGGGGAACACTGAAGCTTTCTTT. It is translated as CASSFSAGGNTEAFF.